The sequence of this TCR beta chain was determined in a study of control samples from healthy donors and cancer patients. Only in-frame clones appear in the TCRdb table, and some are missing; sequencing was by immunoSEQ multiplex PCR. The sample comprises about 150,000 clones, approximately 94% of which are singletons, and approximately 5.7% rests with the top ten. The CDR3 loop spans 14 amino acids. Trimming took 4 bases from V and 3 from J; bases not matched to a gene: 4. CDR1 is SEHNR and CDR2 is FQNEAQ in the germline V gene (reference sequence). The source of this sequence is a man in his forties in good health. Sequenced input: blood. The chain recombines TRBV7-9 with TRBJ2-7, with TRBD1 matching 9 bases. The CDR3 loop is CASSSTTGGYEQYF. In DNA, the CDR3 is TGTGCCAGCAGCTCCACGACAGGGGGCTACGAGCAGTACTTC.